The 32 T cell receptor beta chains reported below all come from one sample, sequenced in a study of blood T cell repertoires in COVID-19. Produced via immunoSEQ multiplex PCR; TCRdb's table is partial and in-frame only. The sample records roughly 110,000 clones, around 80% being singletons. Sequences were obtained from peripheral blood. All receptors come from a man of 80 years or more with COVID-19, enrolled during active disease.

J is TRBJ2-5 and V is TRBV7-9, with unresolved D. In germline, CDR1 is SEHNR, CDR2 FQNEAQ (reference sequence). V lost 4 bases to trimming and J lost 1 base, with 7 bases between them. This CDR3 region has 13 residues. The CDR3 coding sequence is TGTGCCAGCAGCTATGGCGGCCAAGAGACCCAGTACTTC. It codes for CASSYGGQETQYF. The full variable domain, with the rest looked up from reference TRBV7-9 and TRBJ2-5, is DTGVSQNPRHKITKRGQNVTFRCDPISEHNRLYWYRQTLGQGPEFLTYFQNEAQLEKSRLLSDRFSAERPKGSFSTLEIQRTEQGDSAMYLCASSYGGQETQYFGPGTRLLVL.

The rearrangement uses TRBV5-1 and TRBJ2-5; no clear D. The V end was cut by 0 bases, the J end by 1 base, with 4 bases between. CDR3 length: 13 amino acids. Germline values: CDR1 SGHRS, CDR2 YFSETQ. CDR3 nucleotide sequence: TGCGCCAGCAGCTTGGACAGCCAAGAGACCCAGTACTTC. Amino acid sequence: CASSLDSQETQYF.

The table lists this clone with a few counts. The CDR3 DNA is TGTGCCAGCAGCCAAATGAAACCGGGACAAATTTACAATGAGCAGTTCTTC. It codes for CASSQMKPGQIYNEQFF. The V and J genes are TRBV14 and TRBJ2-1; D is perhaps TRBD1 (6 bases). From germline, CDR1 is SGHDN and CDR2 FVKESK. The CDR3 extends over 17 amino acids. Trimming shortened V by 2 bases and J by 4 bases, and 18 bases separated the two germline ends. The whole variable domain, remainder taken from reference TRBV14 and TRBJ2-1, is EAGVTQFPSHSVIEKGQTVTLRCDPISGHDNLYWYRRVMGKEIKFLLHFVKESKQDESGMPNNRFLAERTGGTYSTLKVQPAELEDSGVYFCASSQMKPGQIYNEQFFGPGTRLTVL.

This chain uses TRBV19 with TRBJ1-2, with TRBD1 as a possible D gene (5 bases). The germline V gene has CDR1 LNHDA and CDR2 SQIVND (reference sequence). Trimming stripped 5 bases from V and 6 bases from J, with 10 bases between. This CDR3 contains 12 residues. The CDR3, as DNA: TGTGCCAGTAGTCGTCAGGGAAATGGCTACACCTTC. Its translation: CASSRQGNGYTF.

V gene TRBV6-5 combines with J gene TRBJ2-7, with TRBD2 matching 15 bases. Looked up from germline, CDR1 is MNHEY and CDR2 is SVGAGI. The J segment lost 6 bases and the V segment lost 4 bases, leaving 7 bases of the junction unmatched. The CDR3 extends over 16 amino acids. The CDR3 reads CASSSGLAGGFREQYF. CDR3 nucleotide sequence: TGTGCCAGCAGTTCGGGACTAGCGGGAGGTTTCCGCGAGCAGTACTTC.

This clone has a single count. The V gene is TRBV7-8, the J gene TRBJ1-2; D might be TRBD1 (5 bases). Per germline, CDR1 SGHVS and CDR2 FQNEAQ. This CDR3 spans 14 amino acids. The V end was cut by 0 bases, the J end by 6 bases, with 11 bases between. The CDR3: CASSLAPAGHGYTF. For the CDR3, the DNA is TGTGCCAGCAGCTTAGCACCGGCGGGGCATGGCTACACCTTC.

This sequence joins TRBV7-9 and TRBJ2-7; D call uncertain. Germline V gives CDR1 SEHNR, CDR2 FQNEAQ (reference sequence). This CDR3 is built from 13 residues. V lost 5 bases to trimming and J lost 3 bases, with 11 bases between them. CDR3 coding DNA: TGTGCCAGCAGCCTTAATTCGGTCTACGAGCAGTACTTC. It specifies CASSLNSVYEQYF.

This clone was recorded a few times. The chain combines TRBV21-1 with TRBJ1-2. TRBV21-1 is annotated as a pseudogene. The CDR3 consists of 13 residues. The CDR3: CASSSYEDYGYTF. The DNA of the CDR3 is TGTGCCAGCAGCAGTTACGAGGACTATGGCTACACCTTC.

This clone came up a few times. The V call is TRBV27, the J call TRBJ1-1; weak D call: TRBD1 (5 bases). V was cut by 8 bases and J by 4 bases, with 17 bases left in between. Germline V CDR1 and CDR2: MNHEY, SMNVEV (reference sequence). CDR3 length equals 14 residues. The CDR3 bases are TGTGCCAGCTATTACTCGGTAGGGGCCACTGAAGCTTTCTTT. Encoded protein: CASYYSVGATEAFF.

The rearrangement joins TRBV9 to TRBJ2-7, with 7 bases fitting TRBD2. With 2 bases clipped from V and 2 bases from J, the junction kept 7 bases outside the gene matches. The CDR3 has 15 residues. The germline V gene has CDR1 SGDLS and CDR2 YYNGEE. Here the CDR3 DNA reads TGTGCCAGCAGCGTCACCCCTGGGGGGGCCTACGAGCAGTACTTC. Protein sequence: CASSVTPGGAYEQYF.

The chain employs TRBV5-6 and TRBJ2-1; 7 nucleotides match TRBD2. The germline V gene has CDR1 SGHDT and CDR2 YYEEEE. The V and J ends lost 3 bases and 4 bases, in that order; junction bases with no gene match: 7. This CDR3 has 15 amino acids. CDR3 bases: TGTGCCAGCAGCTGGCGCCTAGCGGCTTACAATGAGCAGTTCTTC. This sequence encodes CASSWRLAAYNEQFF.

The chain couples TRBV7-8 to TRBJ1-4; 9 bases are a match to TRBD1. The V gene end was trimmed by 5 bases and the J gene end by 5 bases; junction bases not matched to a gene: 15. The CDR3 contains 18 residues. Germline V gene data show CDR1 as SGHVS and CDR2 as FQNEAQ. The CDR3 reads CASSTSLRTGEENEKLFF. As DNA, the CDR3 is TGTGCCAGCAGCACCAGCCTCCGGACAGGGGAAGAAAATGAAAAACTGTTTTTT.

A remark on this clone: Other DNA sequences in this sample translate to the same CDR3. The CDR3 nucleotides are TGTGCCATCAAGGCTAGCGGGAGCACAGATACGCAGTATTTT. Translation: CAIKASGSTDTQYF. The chain couples TRBV10-3 to TRBJ2-3, with 8 bases identical to TRBD2. Germline CDR1 ENHRY, CDR2 SYGVKD. Trimming took 7 bases from V and 0 from J; bases not matched to a gene: 3. The CDR3 is 14 amino acids.

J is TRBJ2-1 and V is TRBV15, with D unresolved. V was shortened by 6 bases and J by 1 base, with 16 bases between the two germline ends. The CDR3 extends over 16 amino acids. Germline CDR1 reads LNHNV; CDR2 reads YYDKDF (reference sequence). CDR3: CATSDAALLSYNEQFF. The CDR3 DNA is TGTGCCACCAGTGACGCGGCTCTCCTTTCCTACAATGAGCAGTTCTTC. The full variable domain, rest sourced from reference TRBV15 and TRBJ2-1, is DAMVIQNPRYQVTQFGKPVTLSCSQTLNHNVMYWYQQKSSQAPKLLFHYYDKDFNNEADTPDNFQSRRPNTSFCFLDIRSPGLGDTAMYLCATSDAALLSYNEQFFGPGTRLTVL.

In DNA form, the CDR3 reads TGTGCCAGTGCGGACCTGGGGGCCCCAGATACGCAGTATTTT. The encoded protein is CASADLGAPDTQYF. The rearrangement links TRBV27 to TRBJ2-3; D may be TRBD1 (6 bases). Trimming stripped 9 bases from V and 4 bases from J, with 17 bases between. The CDR3 runs 14 residues. Per the germline V gene, CDR1 is MNHEY and CDR2 is SMNVEV (reference sequence).

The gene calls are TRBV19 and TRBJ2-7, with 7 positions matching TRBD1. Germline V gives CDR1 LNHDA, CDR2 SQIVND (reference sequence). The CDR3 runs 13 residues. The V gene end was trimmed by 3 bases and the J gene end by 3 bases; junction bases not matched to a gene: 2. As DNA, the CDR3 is TGTGCCAGTAGTATTCGGGACAGCTACGAGCAGTACTTC. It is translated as CASSIRDSYEQYF.

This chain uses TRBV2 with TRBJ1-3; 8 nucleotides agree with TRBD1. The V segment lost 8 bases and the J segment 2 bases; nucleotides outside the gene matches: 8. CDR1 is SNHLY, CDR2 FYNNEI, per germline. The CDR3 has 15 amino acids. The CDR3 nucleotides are TGTGCCAGCGCCTACGACAGGGGAGCTGGAAACACCATATATTTT. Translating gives CASAYDRGAGNTIYF. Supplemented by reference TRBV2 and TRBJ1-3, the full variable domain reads EPEVTQTPSHQVTQMGQEVILRCVPISNHLYFYWYRQILGQKVEFLVSFYNNEISEKSEIFDDQFSVERPDGSNFTLKIRSTKLEDSAMYFCASAYDRGAGNTIYFGEGSWLTVV.

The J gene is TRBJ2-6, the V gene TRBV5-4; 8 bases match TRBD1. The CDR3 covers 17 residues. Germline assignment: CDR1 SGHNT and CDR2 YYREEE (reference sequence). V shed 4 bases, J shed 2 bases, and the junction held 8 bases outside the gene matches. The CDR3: CASSVGQGAPGANVLTF. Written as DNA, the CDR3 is TGTGCCAGCAGCGTCGGGCAGGGGGCGCCTGGGGCCAACGTCCTGACTTTC. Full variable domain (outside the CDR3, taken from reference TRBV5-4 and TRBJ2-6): ETGVTQSPTHLIKTRGQQVTLRCSSQSGHNTVSWYQQALGQGPQFIFQYYREEENGRGNFPPRFSGLQFPNYSSELNVNALELDDSALYLCASSVGQGAPGANVLTFGAGSRLTVL.

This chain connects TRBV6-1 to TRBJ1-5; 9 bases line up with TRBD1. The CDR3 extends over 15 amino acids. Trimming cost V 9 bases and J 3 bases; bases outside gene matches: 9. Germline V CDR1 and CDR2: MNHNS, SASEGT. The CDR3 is CASYRGRTINQPQHF. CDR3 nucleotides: TGTGCCAGTTACAGGGGGCGAACAATCAATCAGCCCCAGCATTTT.

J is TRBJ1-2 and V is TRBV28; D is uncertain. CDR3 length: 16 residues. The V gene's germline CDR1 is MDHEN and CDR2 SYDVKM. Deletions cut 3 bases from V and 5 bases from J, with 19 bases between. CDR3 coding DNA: TGTGCCAGCAGTTTCTCGGGGTTTTATGGGTTTTATGGCTACACCTTC. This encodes CASSFSGFYGFYGYTF.

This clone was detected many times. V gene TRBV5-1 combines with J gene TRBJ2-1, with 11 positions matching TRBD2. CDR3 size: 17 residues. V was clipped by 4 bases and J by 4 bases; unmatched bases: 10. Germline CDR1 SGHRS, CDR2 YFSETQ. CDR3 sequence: CASSIGVAGGLYNEQFF. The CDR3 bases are TGCGCCAGCAGCATTGGAGTAGCGGGAGGGCTTTACAATGAGCAGTTCTTC.

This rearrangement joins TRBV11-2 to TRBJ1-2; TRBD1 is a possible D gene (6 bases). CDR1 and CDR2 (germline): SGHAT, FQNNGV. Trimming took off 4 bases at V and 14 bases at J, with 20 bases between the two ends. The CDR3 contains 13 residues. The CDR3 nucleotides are TGTGCCAGCAGCTCTCTGACGTACGGGACATGGACCTTC. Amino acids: CASSSLTYGTWTF.

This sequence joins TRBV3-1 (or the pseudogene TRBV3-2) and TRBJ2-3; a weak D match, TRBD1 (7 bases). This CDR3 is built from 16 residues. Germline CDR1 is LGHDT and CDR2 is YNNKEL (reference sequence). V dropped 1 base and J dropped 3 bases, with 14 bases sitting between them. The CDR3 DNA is TGTGCCAGCAGCCAAGCGGGGCAGGGGGGAACAGATACGCAGTATTTT. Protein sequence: CASSQAGQGGTDTQYF.

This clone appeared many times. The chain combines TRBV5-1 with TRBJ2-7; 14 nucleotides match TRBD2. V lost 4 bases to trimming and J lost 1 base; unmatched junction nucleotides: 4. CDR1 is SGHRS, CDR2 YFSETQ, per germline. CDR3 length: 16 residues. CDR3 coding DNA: TGCGCCAGCAGCCATGGGACTAGCGGGAGATCCTACGAGCAGTACTTC. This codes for CASSHGTSGRSYEQYF.

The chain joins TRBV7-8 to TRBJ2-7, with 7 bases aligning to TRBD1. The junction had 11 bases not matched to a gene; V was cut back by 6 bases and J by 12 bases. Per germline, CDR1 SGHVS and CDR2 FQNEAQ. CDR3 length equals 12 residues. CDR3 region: CASSFDREYLYF. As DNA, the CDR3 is TGTGCCAGCAGTTTTGACAGGGAGTATCTGTACTTC. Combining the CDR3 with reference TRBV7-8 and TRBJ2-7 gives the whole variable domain GAGVSQSPRYKVAKRGQDVALRCDPISGHVSLFWYQQALGQGPEFLTYFQNEAQLDKSGLPSDRFFAERPEGSVSTLKIQRTQQEDSAVYLCASSFDREYLYFGPGTRLTVT.

The CDR3 reads CASSLQGEWYEQYF. The CDR3 region has the DNA TGTGCCAGCAGTCTGCAGGGGGAGTGGTACGAGCAGTACTTC. The J gene is TRBJ2-7, the V gene TRBV6-6; 7 bases agree with TRBD1. In germline, CDR1 is MNHNY, CDR2 SVGAGI (reference sequence). V lost 5 bases, J lost 4 bases, and 8 bases stayed unmatched. The CDR3 sequence is 14 residues long.

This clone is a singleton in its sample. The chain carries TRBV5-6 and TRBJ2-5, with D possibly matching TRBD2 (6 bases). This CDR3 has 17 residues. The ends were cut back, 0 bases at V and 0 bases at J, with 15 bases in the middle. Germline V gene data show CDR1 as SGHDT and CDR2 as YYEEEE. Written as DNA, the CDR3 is TGTGCCAGCAGCTTGGATGGGTGGGGGGAGCACCAAGAGACCCAGTACTTC. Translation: CASSLDGWGEHQETQYF. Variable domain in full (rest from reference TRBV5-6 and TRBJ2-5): DAGVTQSPTHLIKTRGQQVTLRCSPKSGHDTVSWYQQALGQGPQFIFQYYEEEERQRGNFPDRFSGHQFPNYSSELNVNALLLGDSALYLCASSLDGWGEHQETQYFGPGTRLLVL.

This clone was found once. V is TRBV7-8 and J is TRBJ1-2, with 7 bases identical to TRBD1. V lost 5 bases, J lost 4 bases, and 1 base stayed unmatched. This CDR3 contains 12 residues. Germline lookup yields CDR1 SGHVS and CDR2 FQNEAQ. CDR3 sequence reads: CASSRDSYGYTF. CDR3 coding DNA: TGTGCCAGCAGCCGGGACAGCTATGGCTACACCTTC.

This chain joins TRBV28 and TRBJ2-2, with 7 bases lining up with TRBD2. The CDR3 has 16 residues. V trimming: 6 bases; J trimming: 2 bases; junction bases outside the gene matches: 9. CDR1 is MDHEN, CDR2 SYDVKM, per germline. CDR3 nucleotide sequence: TGTGCCAGCAGCTCCTGGCGGGAGAAAAACACCGGGGAGCTGTTTTTT. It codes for CASSSWREKNTGELFF.

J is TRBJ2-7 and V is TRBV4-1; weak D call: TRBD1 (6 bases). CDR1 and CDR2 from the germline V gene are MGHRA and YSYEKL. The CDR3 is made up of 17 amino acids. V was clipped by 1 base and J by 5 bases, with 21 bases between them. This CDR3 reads CASSQVGASLIRNEQYF. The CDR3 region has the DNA TGCGCCAGCAGCCAAGTGGGGGCCAGCTTGATCCGAAACGAGCAGTACTTC.

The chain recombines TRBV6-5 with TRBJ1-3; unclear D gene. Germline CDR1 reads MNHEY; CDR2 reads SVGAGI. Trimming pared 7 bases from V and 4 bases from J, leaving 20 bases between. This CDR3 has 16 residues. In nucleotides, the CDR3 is TGTGCCAGCAAATACTCGTACGGGGATGACGGAAACACCATATATTTT. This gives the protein CASKYSYGDDGNTIYF.

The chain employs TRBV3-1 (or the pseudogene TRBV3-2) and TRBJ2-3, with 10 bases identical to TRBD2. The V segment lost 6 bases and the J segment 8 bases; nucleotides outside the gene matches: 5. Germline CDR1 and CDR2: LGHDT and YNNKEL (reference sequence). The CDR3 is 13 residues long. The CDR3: CASRGTSVGTQYF. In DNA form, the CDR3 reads TGTGCCAGCAGAGGGACTAGCGTGGGTACGCAGTATTTT.